This T cell receptor (beta chain) was recovered during a study of shared T cell receptors in the human thymus. This CDR3 region has 15 residues. Method: immunoSEQ multiplex PCR; TCRdb's copy keeps in-frame clones and lacks some. The table has about 660,000 clones, approximately 90% seen once. These data are also associated with another study on human thymus T cells.

This TCR was sampled from a boy younger than two with a congenital heart defect. The specimen was thymocytes. This chain joins TRBV21-1 and TRBJ2-3; the table gives TRBD2 as D, unverified against the DNA. TRBV21-1 is annotated as a pseudogene. CDR3 nucleotide sequence: TGTGCCAGCAGCAAAGGAGCTAGCGTGGCAGATACGCAGTATTTT. Translated, it gives CASSKGASVADTQYF.